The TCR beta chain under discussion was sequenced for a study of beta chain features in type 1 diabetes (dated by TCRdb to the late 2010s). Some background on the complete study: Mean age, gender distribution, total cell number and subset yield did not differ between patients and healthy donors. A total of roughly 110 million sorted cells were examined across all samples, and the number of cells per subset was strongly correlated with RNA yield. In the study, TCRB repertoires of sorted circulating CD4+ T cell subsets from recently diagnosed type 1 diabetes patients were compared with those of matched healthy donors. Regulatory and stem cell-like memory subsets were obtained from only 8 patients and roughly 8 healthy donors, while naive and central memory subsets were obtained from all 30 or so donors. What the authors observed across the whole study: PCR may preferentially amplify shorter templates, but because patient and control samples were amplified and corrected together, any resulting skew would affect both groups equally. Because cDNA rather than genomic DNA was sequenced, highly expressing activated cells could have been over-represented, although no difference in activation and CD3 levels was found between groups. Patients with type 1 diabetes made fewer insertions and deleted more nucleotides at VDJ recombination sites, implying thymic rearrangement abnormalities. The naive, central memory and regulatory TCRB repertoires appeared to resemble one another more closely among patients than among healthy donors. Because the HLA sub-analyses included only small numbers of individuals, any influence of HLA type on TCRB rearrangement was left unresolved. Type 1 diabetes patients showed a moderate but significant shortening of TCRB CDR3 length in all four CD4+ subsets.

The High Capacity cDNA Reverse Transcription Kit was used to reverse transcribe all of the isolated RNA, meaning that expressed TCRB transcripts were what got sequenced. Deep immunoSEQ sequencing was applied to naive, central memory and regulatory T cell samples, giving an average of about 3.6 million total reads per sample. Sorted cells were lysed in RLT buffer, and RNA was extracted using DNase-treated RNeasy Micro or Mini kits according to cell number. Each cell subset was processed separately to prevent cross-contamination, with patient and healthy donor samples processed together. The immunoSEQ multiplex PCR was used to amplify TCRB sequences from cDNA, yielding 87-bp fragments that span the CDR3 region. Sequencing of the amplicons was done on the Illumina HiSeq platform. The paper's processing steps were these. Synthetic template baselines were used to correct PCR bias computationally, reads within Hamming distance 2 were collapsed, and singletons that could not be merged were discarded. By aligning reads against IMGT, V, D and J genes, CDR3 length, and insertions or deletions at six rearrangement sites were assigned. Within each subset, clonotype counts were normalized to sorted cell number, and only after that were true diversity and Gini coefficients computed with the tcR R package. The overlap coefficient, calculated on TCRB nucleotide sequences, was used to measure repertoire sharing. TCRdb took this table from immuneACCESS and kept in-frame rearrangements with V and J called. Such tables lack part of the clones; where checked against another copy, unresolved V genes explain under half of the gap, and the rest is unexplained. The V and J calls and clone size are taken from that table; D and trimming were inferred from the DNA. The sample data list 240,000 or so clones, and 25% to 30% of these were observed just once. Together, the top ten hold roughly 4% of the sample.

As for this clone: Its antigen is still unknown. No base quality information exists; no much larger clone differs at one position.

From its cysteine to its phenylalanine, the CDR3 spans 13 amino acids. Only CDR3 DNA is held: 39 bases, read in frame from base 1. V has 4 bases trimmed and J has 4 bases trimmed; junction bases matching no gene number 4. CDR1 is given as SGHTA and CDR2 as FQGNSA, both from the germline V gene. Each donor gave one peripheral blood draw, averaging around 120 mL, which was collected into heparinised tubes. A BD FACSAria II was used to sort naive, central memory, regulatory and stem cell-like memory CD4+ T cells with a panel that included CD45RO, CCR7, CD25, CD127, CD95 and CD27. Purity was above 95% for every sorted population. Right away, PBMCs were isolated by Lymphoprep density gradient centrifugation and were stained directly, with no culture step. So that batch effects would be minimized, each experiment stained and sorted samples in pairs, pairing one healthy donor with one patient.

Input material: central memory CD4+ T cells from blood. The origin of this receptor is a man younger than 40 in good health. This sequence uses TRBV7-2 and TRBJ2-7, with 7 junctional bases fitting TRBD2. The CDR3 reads CASSSPGGYEQYF. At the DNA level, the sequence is TGTGCCAGCAGCTCCCCGGGAGGTTACGAGCAGTACTTC. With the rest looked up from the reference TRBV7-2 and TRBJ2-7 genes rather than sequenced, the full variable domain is GAGVSQSPSNKVTEKGKDVELRCDPISGHTALYWYRQSLGQGLEFLIYFQGNSAPDKSGLPSDRFSAERTGGSVSTLTIQRTQQEDSAVYLCASSSPGGYEQYFGPGTRLTVT.